The rows below give T cell receptor beta chains drawn from one sample of a study of cytomegalovirus exposure and HLA in healthy donors. The assay was immunoSEQ multiplex PCR, and TCRdb's table has in-frame clones only and misses some. The sample yields more than 95,000 clones, roughly three quarters seen once. Sequenced material: PBMCs. The source of these receptors is a man aged 30 to 45 in good health and CMV-seropositive. CDR3s include the opening cysteine and the closing phenylalanine or tryptophan. D genes are given only for firm matches. Expanded clones get a size class; other rows say once, few or many, or leave the size out.

TRBV7-2	14	-	TRBJ2-3	-	CASSLVGGRDTQYF	TGTGCCAGCAGCTTAGTGGGGGGAAGAGATACGCAGTATTTT
TRBV5-1	16	-	TRBJ2-1	once	CASSPNGGGPYNEQFF	TGCGCCAGCAGCCCTAACGGGGGAGGCCCATACAATGAGCAGTTCTTC
TRBV7-2	15	-	TRBJ2-7	-	CASSGPTVWGAEQYF	TGTGCCAGCTCCGGACCCACTGTGTGGGGCGCCGAGCAGTACTTC
TRBV9	12	-	TRBJ2-2	-	CASGLAFGELFF	TGTGCCAGCGGACTGGCCTTCGGGGAGCTGTTTTTT
TRBV5-1	19	TRBD1	TRBJ2-3	-	CASSLLGQGGLRGTDTQYF	TGCGCCAGCAGCTTACTAGGACAGGGCGGTTTGCGAGGTACAGATACGCAGTATTTT
TRBV27	14	TRBD2	TRBJ2-1	-	CASSSLAGVGPRFF	TGTGCCAGCAGTTCCCTAGCGGGAGTTGGTCCTCGGTTCTTC
TRBV7-6	18	TRBD2	TRBJ2-2	-	CASTPVREVGESTGELFF	TGTGCCAGCACCCCCGTTCGGGAGGTCGGGGAGAGCACCGGGGAGCTGTTTTTT
TRBV6-6	16	-	TRBJ1-1	-	CASSYAAASPNTEAFF	TGTGCCAGCAGTTACGCGGCAGCCTCTCCAAACACTGAAGCTTTCTTT
TRBV6-6	15	TRBD1	TRBJ1-1	few	CASSRRGTQNTEAFF	TGTGCCAGCAGCCGCAGGGGGACTCAGAACACTGAAGCTTTCTTT
TRBV11-2	17	TRBD2	TRBJ2-2	few	CASSLDLLAGRAGELFF	TGTGCCAGCAGCTTAGATCTCCTAGCGGGTCGGGCCGGGGAGCTGTTTTTT
TRBV4-1	15	TRBD2	TRBJ2-7	few	CASSAGTSPHYEQYF	TGCGCCAGCAGCGCGGGGACTAGCCCTCACTACGAGCAGTACTTC
TRBV27	15	TRBD2	TRBJ2-1	once	CASSRSGRYEGEQFF	TGTGCCAGCAGTCGCAGCGGGAGATATGAAGGTGAGCAGTTCTTC
TRBV6-1	16	TRBD2	TRBJ2-1	-	CASSEWSGILYNEQFF	TGTGCCAGCAGTGAATGGAGCGGGATCCTCTACAATGAGCAGTTCTTC
TRBV6-5	16	-	TRBJ2-7	once	CASSYGSAIPSGEQYF	TGTGCCAGCAGTTACGGCAGCGCGATCCCCTCGGGCGAGCAGTACTTC
TRBV7-2	17	TRBD2	TRBJ2-7	-	CASSLDRLAGTGYEQYF	TGTGCCAGCAGCCTAGATAGACTAGCGGGAACGGGATACGAGCAGTACTTC
TRBV7-8	19	TRBD2	TRBJ2-1	-	CASSLERGRASGTDNEQFF	TGTGCCAGCAGCTTAGAGAGGGGAAGGGCTAGCGGGACTGACAATGAGCAGTTCTTC
TRBV18	15	-	TRBJ1-2	-	CASSPLRGGNYGYTF	TGTGCCAGCTCACCCCTAAGGGGAGGTAACTATGGCTACACCTTC
TRBV4-2	15	-	TRBJ2-5	-	CASSQDWTTWETQYF	TGTGCCAGCAGCCAAGACTGGACTACTTGGGAGACCCAGTACTTC
TRBV27	15	TRBD1	TRBJ2-7	once	CATKSRDRGSNEQYF	TGTGCCACCAAATCCCGGGACAGGGGCTCGAACGAGCAGTACTTC
TRBV27	16	-	TRBJ2-1	-	CASSLERTSSYNEQFF	TGTGCCAGCAGTTTAGAACGCACTAGCTCCTACAATGAGCAGTTCTTC
TRBV30	12	TRBD1	TRBJ2-7	few	CAWNRGPYEQYF	TGTGCCTGGAACAGGGGGCCCTACGAGCAGTACTTC
TRBV29-1	13	TRBD1	TRBJ2-3	-	CSVVQGGTDTQYF	TGCAGCGTTGTCCAGGGGGGCACAGATACGCAGTATTTT
TRBV4-3	20	TRBD1	TRBJ1-1	-	CASSQGIVWTGRYMNTEAFF	TGCGCCAGCAGCCAAGGGATAGTTTGGACAGGAAGGTACATGAACACTGAAGCTTTCTTT
TRBV9	14	TRBD1	TRBJ2-7	few	CASSVGQGFYEQYF	TGTGCCAGCAGCGTAGGACAGGGGTTTTACGAGCAGTACTTC
TRBV28	14	TRBD1	TRBJ2-2	-	CASSLGQAPGELFF	TGTGCCAGCAGTTTGGGACAGGCCCCCGGGGAGCTGTTTTTT
TRBV7-2	17	TRBD2	TRBJ2-1	-	CASSLYIAGGSYNEQFF	TGTGCCAGCAGCTTGTATATAGCGGGAGGCTCATACAATGAGCAGTTCTTC
TRBV6-5	15	TRBD1	TRBJ1-1	few	CASSYLGQGSFEAFF	TGTGCCAGCAGTTACCTGGGACAGGGATCTTTCGAAGCTTTCTTT
TRBV20-1	11	-	TRBJ2-5	-	CSAIARETQYF	TGCAGTGCCATAGCTCGGGAGACCCAGTACTTC
TRBV20-1	11	-	TRBJ2-5	-	CSPRQGETQYF	TGCAGTCCTCGGCAGGGGGAGACCCAGTACTTC
TRBV4-2	16	TRBD2	TRBJ2-2	-	CASSHEGRERLAELFF	TGTGCCAGCAGCCACGAGGGGCGGGAGAGGCTTGCGGAGCTGTTTTTT
TRBV9	14	-	TRBJ2-7	-	CASSVAYRGSEQYF	TGTGCCAGCAGCGTAGCTTACCGCGGCAGCGAGCAGTACTTC
TRBV19	15	-	TRBJ2-2	few	CASRGLLSNTGELFF	TGTGCCAGTAGGGGACTCCTCAGTAACACCGGGGAGCTGTTTTTT
TRBV19	17	-	TRBJ1-2	-	CASSIEAISGINYGYTF	TGTGCCAGTAGTATAGAGGCAATCTCCGGGATTAACTATGGCTACACCTTC
TRBV29-1	13	-	TRBJ2-5	-	CSVLRQYQETQYF	TGCAGCGTTCTCCGACAGTACCAAGAGACCCAGTACTTC
TRBV5-4	15	-	TRBJ2-2	-	CASSLAAAVTGELFF	TGTGCCAGCAGCTTGGCCGCGGCGGTGACCGGGGAGCTGTTTTTT
TRBV6-5	15	-	TRBJ1-3	few	CASSYSRRSGNTIYF	TGTGCCAGCAGTTACTCAAGGAGATCTGGAAACACCATATATTTT
TRBV5-4	14	TRBD1	TRBJ2-7	once	CASSRPGQVYEQYF	TGTGCCAGCAGCCGCCCGGGACAGGTCTACGAGCAGTACTTC